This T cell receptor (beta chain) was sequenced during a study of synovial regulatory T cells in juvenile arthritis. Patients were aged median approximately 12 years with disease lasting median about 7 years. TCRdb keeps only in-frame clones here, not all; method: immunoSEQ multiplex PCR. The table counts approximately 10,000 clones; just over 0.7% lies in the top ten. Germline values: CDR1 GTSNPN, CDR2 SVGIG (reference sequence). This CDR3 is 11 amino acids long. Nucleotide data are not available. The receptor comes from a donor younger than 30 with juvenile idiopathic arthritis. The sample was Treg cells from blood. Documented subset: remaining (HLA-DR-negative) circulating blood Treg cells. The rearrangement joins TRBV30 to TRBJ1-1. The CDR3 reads CAWSVNTEAFF. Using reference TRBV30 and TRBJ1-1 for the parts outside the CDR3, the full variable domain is SQTIHQWPATLVQPVGSPLSLECTVEGTSNPNLYWYRQAAGRGLQLLFYSVGIGQISSEVPQNLSASRPQDRQFILSSKKLLLSDSGFYLCAWSVNTEAFFGQGTRLTVV.